This T cell receptor (beta chain) was found in a study of regulatory T cells in long-lasting Graves disease. In this sample, this clonotype turned up a few times. Its antigen is not identified. Germline-derived CDR1 and CDR2 are SGHRS and YFSETQ. The CDR3 is 13 residues long. V lost 4 bases, J lost 2 bases, and 3 bases stayed unmatched. The time point here: newly diagnosed GD, antithyroid drugs for less than 3 months. The TCR library was prepared using RNA isolated from PBMCs. The guidelines of the American Thyroid Association were the basis for diagnosing Graves' disease. An endocrinology department in Xi'an, China, recruited the patients. Broader study findings: More public clonotypes were shared by persistent patients (about 3,000) than by new patients (approximately 1,000).

Through Arm-PCR of CDR3 regions and iRepertoire HTBI primers, TCR beta libraries were built. TCRdb re-analysed the multiplex PCR reads in MiXCR, keeping a single row per CDR3 protein. The sample lists roughly 400,000 distinct CDR3 sequences, around 16% occurring once. These data were also reused for a study on T cells in Graves' hyperthyroidism and ophthalmopathy. That paper notes: An initial round of RT-PCR targeting the TCR CDR3 relied on the HTBI primer set.

The sequencing used peripheral blood mononuclear cells (PBMCs), collected at new diagnosis, from a patient treated with antithyroid drugs. The clonotype comes from a woman between 35 and 50 years old with Graves disease. V gene TRBV5-1 combines with J gene TRBJ2-7; 7 bases are a match to TRBD1. The CDR3 DNA follows: TGCGCCAGCAGCCGCGGACAGGCCTACGAGCAGTACTTC. This sequence encodes CASSRGQAYEQYF. The entire variable domain, with the rest obtained from reference TRBV5-1 and TRBJ2-7, is as follows: KAGVTQTPRYLIKTRGQQVTLSCSPISGHRSVSWYQQTPGQGLQFLFEYFSETQRNKGNFPGRFSGRQFSNSRSEMNVSTLELGDSALYLCASSRGQAYEQYFGPGTRLTVT.